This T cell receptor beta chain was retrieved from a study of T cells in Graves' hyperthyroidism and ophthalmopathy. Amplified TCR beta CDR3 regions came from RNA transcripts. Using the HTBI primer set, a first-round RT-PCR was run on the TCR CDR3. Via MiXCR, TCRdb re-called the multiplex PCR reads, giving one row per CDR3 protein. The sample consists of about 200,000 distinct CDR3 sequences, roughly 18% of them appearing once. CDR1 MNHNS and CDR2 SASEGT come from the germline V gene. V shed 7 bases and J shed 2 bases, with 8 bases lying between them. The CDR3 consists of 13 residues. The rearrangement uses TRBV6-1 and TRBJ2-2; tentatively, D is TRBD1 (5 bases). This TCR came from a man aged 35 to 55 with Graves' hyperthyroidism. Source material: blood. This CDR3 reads CASTTENTGELFF. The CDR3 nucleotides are TGTGCCAGCACGACAGAAAACACCGGGGAGCTGTTTTTT.